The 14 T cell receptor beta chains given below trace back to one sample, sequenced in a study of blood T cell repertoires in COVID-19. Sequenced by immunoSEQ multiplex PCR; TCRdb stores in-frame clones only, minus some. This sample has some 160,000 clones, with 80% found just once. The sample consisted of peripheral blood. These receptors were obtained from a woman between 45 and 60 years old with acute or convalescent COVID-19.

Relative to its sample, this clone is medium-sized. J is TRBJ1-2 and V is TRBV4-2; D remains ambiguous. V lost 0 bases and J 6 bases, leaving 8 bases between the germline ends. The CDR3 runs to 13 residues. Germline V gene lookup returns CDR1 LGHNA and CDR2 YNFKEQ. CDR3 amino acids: CASSQDRINGYTF. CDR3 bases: TGTGCCAGCAGCCAAGACAGAATTAATGGCTACACCTTC.

CDR3 sequence: CASSSRDNNEQFF. CDR3 nucleotides: TGCGCCAGCAGCTCCCGGGACAACAATGAGCAGTTCTTC. This sequence joins TRBV5-1 and TRBJ2-1, with D perhaps matching TRBD1 (6 bases). The CDR3 consists of 13 residues. Per the germline V gene, CDR1 is SGHRS and CDR2 is YFSETQ. V was shortened by 3 bases and J by 5 bases, with 9 bases between the two germline ends.

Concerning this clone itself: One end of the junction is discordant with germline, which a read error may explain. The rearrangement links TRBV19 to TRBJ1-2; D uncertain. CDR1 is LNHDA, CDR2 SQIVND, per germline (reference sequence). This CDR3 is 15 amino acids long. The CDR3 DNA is TGTGCCAGTAGTATAGACTTCCTCGCGGCCAATGGCCACACCTTC. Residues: CASSIDFLAANGHTF.

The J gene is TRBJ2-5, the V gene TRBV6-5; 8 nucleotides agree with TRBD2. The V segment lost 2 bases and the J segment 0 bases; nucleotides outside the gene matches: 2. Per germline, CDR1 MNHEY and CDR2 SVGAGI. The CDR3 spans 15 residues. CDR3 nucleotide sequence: TGTGCCAGCAGTTACCGCGGGGGGTACCAAGAGACCCAGTACTTC. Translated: CASSYRGGYQETQYF.

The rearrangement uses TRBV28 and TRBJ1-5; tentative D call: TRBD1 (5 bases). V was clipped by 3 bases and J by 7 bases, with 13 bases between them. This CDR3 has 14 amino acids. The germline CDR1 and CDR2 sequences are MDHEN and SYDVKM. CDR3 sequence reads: CASSLSQGHQPQHF. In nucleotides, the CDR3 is TGTGCCAGCAGTTTGAGCCAGGGTCACCAGCCCCAGCATTTT.

CDR3 coding DNA: TGTGCCAGCAGCTTCCTAGCGGGATCTAATGAGCAGTTCTTC. It yields the protein CASSFLAGSNEQFF. The chain couples TRBV5-5 to TRBJ2-1, with 9 bases fitting TRBD2. This CDR3 is 14 amino acids long. After removal of 2 bases from V and 7 bases from J, the junction contained 4 bases not matched to a gene. The germline V gene encodes CDR1 SGHKS and CDR2 YYEKEE (reference sequence). Complete variable domain (other parts from reference TRBV5-5 and TRBJ2-1): DAGVTQSPTHLIKTRGQQVTLRCSPISGHKSVSWYQQVLGQGPQFIFQYYEKEERGRGNFPDRFSARQFPNYSSELNVNALLLGDSALYLCASSFLAGSNEQFFGPGTRLTVL.

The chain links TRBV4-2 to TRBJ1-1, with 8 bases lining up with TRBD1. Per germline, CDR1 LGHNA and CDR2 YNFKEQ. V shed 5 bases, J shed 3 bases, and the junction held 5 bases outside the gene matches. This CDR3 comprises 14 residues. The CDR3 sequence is CASSVQGEDTEAFF. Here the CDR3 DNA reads TGTGCCAGCAGCGTACAGGGGGAGGACACTGAAGCTTTCTTT.

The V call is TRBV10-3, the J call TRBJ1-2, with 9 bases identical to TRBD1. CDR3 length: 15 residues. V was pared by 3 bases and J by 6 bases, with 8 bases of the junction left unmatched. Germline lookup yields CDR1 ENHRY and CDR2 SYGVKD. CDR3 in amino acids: CAISDRTGVSHGYTF. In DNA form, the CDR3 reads TGTGCCATCAGTGACCGGACAGGGGTATCCCATGGCTACACCTTC.

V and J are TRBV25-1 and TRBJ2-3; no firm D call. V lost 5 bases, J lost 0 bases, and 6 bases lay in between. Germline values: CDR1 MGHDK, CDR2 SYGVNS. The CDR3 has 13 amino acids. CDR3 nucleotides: TGTGCCAGCAGTCGACAAAGCACAGATACGCAGTATTTT. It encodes CASSRQSTDTQYF.

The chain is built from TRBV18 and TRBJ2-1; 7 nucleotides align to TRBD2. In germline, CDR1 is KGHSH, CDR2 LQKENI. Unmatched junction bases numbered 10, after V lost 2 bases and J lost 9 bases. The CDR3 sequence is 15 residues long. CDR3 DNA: TGTGCCAGCTCACCAGGGGGGGTTGAGTCGTTTGAGCAGTTCTTC. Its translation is CASSPGGVESFEQFF.

CDR3 sequence: CASSLGQQLNQPQHF. The CDR3 DNA reads as TGTGCCAGCAGCTTGGGGCAACAGCTCAATCAGCCCCAGCATTTT. This chain connects TRBV7-2 to TRBJ1-5; a weak D match, TRBD1 (5 bases). V lost 3 bases to trimming and J lost 3 bases, with 12 bases between them. The germline V gene encodes CDR1 SGHTA and CDR2 FQGNSA. CDR3 size: 15 residues.

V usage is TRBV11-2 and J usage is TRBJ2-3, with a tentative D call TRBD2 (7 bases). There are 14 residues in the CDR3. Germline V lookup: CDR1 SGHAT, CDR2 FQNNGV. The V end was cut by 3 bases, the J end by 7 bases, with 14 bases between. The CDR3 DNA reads TGTGCCAGCAGCTTGGGGGGGGGCGAGAATACGCAGTATTTT. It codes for CASSLGGGENTQYF.

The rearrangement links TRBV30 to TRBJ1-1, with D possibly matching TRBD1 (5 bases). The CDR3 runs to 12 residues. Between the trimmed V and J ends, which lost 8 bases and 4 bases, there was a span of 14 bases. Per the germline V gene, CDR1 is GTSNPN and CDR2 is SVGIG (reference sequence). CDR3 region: CAGSRVRTEAFF. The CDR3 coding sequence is TGTGCCGGAAGCAGGGTCCGCACTGAAGCTTTCTTT.

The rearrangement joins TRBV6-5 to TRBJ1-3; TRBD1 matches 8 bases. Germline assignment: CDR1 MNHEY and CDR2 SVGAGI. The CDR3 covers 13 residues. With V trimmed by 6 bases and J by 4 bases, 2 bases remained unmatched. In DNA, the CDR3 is TGTGCCAGCAGAGGGACAGGAGGAAACACCATATATTTT. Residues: CASRGTGGNTIYF.